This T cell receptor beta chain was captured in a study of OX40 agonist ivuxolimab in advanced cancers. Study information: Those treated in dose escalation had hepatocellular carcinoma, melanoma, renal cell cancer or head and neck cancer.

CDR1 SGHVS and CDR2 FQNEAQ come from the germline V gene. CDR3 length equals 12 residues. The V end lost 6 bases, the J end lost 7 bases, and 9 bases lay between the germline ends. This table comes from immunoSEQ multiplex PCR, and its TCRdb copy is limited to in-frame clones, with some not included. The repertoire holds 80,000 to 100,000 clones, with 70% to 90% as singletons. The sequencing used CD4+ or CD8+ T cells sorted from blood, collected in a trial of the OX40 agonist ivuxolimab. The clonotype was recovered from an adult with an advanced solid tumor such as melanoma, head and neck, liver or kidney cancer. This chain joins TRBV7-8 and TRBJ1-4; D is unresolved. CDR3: CASRDVGEKLFF. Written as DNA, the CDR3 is TGTGCCAGCAGGGACGTTGGTGAAAAACTGTTTTTT.